The clone carrying this T cell receptor beta chain was seen ten or more times. The antigen remains unidentified. As an off-target read in a library built for alpha chains, this beta chain has a frequency of little significance. These data belong to a study of HIV-infected patients and healthy controls. Background on the study: By the second bleed, viral load was undetectable in about 70% of the 16 patients. Study-level results: Significant mean usage differences between HIV-infected patients and controls involved eight alpha and eight beta V genes. Treated samples reflected only about three months of therapy, arguably too short to observe immune reconstitution.

Alpha and beta constant-region primers primed reverse transcription of around 550 ng RNA. Using multiplexing indices, alpha and beta chain libraries were generated apart by chain-specific third strand synthesis. TCRdb passed the 5' RACE reads through MiXCR, listing each CDR3 protein once. The sample has roughly 8,000 distinct CDR3 sequences, over 6.5% seen once. CDR3 length: 12 residues. V lost 3 bases to trimming and J lost 2 bases, with 4 bases between them. CDR1 and CDR2 (germline): SGHAT, FQDESV (reference sequence). Antiretroviral therapy had run roughly three months, about 14 weeks, before follow-up blood collection. No cell fractionation was done, so the repertoire covers all unsorted peripheral blood T cells.

Material: blood, obtained during antiretroviral therapy. This TCR came from an adult with HIV infection. The chain has TRBV11-1 and TRBJ2-5; unclear D gene. CDR3 amino acids: CASSLRQETQYF. In nucleotides, the CDR3 is TGTGCCAGCAGCTTGAGGCAAGAGACCCAGTACTTC.